This T cell receptor beta chain was captured in a study of CD8 T cells in ankylosing spondylitis. The sample holds many counts of this clonotype. Its target is not known. Regarding the study as a whole: Seemingly characteristic of ankylosing spondylitis blood was a TCR beta motif consisting of several highly homologous variants.

Molecular-barcoded quantitative 5'-RACE produced these TCR beta libraries. TCRdb re-called the 5' RACE reads with MiXCR, one entry per CDR3 protein. Of some 100,000 distinct CDR3 sequences in the sample, roughly 8.7% were seen once. This CDR3 is 13 amino acids long. V shed 3 bases and J shed 0 bases, with 4 bases lying between them. Per the germline V gene, CDR1 is SGHKS and CDR2 is YYEKEE (reference sequence). The receptor's source is a male donor with ankylosing spondylitis or in good health (not recorded which). V usage is TRBV5-5 and J usage is TRBJ1-5; D is unresolved. The specimen was blood, either unsorted or a sorted T cell fraction (not recorded which). CDR3 residues: CASSWDSNQPQHF. The CDR3 region has the DNA TGTGCCAGCAGCTGGGATAGCAATCAGCCCCAGCATTTT.